This record looks at one T cell receptor (beta chain) sequence and its context. This sample is drawn from a study of T cell responses to AZD1222 COVID-19 vaccine. Data came from immunoSEQ multiplex PCR; TCRdb stores just in-frame clones and leaves some out. The data contain some 130,000 clones, under 90% of them singletons. Germline V gene data show CDR1 as LGHNT and CDR2 as FRNRAP. The V gene lost 2 bases and the J gene lost 6 bases, with 10 bases spanning the gap. The CDR3 loop spans 13 amino acids. This chain connects TRBV12-5 to TRBJ1-2; no definite D call. This TCR came from an adult in good health. Sequences were derived from peripheral blood, sampled on day 0 of AZD1222 vaccination. CDR3 region: CASGLFIWDGYTF. In nucleotides, the CDR3 is TGTGCTAGTGGTTTGTTCATTTGGGATGGCTACACCTTC.